This T cell receptor beta chain comes out of a study of human T cells and chemical hapten exposure. Study information: Per-sample TCR yield variability stemmed mainly from small pooled library volume differences.

Total RNA was isolated from whole blood that had not been fractionated. The library attached unique molecular identifiers to individual cDNA molecules. TCRdb reprocessed the 5' RACE reads via MiXCR and lists one record per CDR3 protein. Here the sample spans 65,000 to 90,000 distinct CDR3 sequences, about a sixth being singletons. The study's findings and limits: With regard to DPC sensitization, TCRs above 1 in 1000 frequency did not change.

The CDR3 length is 12 residues. Trimming shortened V by 1 base and J by 9 bases, and 10 bases separated the two germline ends. Germline V gives CDR1 DFQATT, CDR2 SNEGSKA (reference sequence). Remarks on this clonotype: The antigen remains unidentified.

The clonotype was recovered from a female donor in good health. The chain uses TRBV20-1 and TRBJ2-1; D is ambiguous. The CDR3: CSARARLSEQFF. The CDR3 nucleotides read TGCAGTGCTAGAGCCAGATTAAGTGAGCAGTTCTTC.